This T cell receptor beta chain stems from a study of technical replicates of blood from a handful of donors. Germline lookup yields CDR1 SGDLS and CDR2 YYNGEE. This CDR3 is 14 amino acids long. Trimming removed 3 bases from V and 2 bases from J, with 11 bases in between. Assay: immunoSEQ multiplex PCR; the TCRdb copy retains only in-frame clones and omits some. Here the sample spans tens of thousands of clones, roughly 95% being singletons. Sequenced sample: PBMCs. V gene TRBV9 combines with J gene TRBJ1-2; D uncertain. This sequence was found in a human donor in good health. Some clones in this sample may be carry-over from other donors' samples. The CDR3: CASSDGVTNYGYTF. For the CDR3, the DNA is TGTGCCAGCAGCGACGGGGTGACAAACTATGGCTACACCTTC.